These T cell receptor beta chains were read from a single sample in a study of blood T cells in healthy people across ages. TCRdb re-called the 5' RACE reads with MiXCR, one entry per CDR3 protein. The sample holds about 1.6 million distinct CDR3 sequences; roughly 32% are singletons and the top ten take 11%. The sample comprised blood. These receptors came from a woman in her 30s in good health. Each CDR3 is given with its conserved first and last residue. A D gene is named only where the DNA matches it firmly. Only part of the rows carry a size: once, few, many, or a class if the clone is expanded.

TRBV20-1,few,TRBJ1-1,NA,TGCAGTGCCCGAAGGTCCGTTAGTGAAGCTTTCTTT,CSARRSVSEAFF
TRBV2,few,TRBJ2-1,NA,TGTGCCGGCTCCGGGACCCCTCCTCATGAGCAGTTCTTC,CAGSGTPPHEQFF
TRBV12-3/TRBV12-4,few,TRBJ1-4,NA,TGTGCCAGCAGTCTCTCGGACGGTAATGAAAAACTGTTTTTT,CASSLSDGNEKLFF
TRBV4-1,few,TRBJ2-1,NA,TGCGCCAGCAGCCAAGAAGAGCGGAGTTACAATGAGCAGTTCTTC,CASSQEERSYNEQFF
TRBV5-1,few,TRBJ2-4,NA,TGCGCCAGCAGCTTCGGGGATCCATCCAAAAACATTCAGTACTTC,CASSFGDPSKNIQYF
TRBV20-1,NA,TRBJ1-2,NA,TGCAGTGCTAGAGATTGGCCTCAGGGAGGTGGCTACACCTTC,CSARDWPQGGGYTF
TRBV18,NA,TRBJ1-4,NA,TGTGCCAGCTCACCAAGCAGGGAGCACAAACTGTTTTTT,CASSPSREHKLFF
TRBV11-2,NA,TRBJ1-2,NA,TGTGCCAGCAGCGCCGGGTCGGGAGGACGGCACTATGGCTACACCTTC,CASSAGSGGRHYGYTF
TRBV5-5,few,TRBJ2-7,TRBD2,TGTGCCAGCAGCCTTCGCCTCTTAGCGGGAGTGGACTACGAGCAGTACTTC,CASSLRLLAGVDYEQYF
TRBV20-1,few,TRBJ2-7,NA,TGCAGTGCTAGAGATGCCCCGCGGGACTTCTACGAGCAGTACTTC,CSARDAPRDFYEQYF
TRBV20-1,NA,TRBJ1-1,TRBD1,TGCAGTGCTAGTCCCGGGACAGGGACCATGAACACTGAAGCTTTCTTT,CSASPGTGTMNTEAFF
TRBV7-2,many,TRBJ2-7,TRBD2,TGTGCCAGCAGCCCCACTAGCGTCTCCTACGAGCAGTACTTC,CASSPTSVSYEQYF
TRBV10-2,few,TRBJ2-5,TRBD1,TGCGCCAGCAGTGACTATAGACAGGGGGCCAGGGAAGAGACCCAGTACTTC,CASSDYRQGAREETQYF
TRBV11-2,few,TRBJ2-7,NA,TGTGCCAGCAGCTTGTTGGGGGGTAGTAGAAACGAGCAGTACTTC,CASSLLGGSRNEQYF
TRBV9,NA,TRBJ1-2,NA,TGTGCCAGCAGCGTAGAAAAATCGGAACTCGCCTCTGGCTACACCTTC,CASSVEKSELASGYTF
TRBV29-1,few,TRBJ1-1,NA,TGCAGCGTTGTTCCACTACAGGTTACTGAAGCTTTCTTT,CSVVPLQVTEAFF
TRBV20-1,few,TRBJ2-5,NA,TGCAGTGCTACTGGGGGCGTAGAGACCCAGTACTTC,CSATGGVETQYF
TRBV10-3,many,TRBJ2-6,NA,TGTGCCATCAGTGGGACTACATTGGCTGGGGCCAACGTCCTGACTTTC,CAISGTTLAGANVLTF
TRBV20-1,many,TRBJ1-6,NA,TGCAGTGCTAGACGTCCGGACACCAATTCACCCCTCCACTTT,CSARRPDTNSPLHF
TRBV20-1,NA,TRBJ2-3,TRBD2,TGCAGTGCCGAGGGGTCGGAGCGGGAGGCAGTCACAGATACGCAGTATTTT,CSAEGSEREAVTDTQYF
TRBV12-3/TRBV12-4,NA,TRBJ1-2,NA,TGTGCCAGCAGTTTAGCGCTGGGAGGAATAAATGGCTACACCTTC,CASSLALGGINGYTF
TRBV20-1,NA,TRBJ2-5,NA,TGCAGTGCTAGAGAGCTGGAGGCCCAGTACTTC,CSARELEAQYF
TRBV10-3,NA,TRBJ2-3,TRBD2,TGTGCCATCAGTGCAGTAGCGGGGGTTCCAGATACGCAGTATTTT,CAISAVAGVPDTQYF
TRBV4-1,NA,TRBJ2-1,NA,TGCGCCAGCAGCCAAGAGCCGAGGGGAGGGGGGGGCGGAAATGAGCAGTTCTTC,CASSQEPRGGGGGNEQFF
TRBV3-1,few,TRBJ1-2,NA,TGTGCCAGCAGCCAAGTTAGCCGTAACTATGGCTACACCTTC,CASSQVSRNYGYTF
TRBV7-2,few,TRBJ1-4,NA,TGTGCCACCGCCCGGGACTTTAGTGAAAAACTGTTTTTT,CATARDFSEKLFF
TRBV7-2,NA,TRBJ2-4,NA,TGTGCCAGCAGCCTGGGACTCTCGGGGGGCAACATTCAGTACTTC,CASSLGLSGGNIQYF
TRBV9,NA,TRBJ2-1,TRBD1,TGTGCCAGCAGCGTGGACAGGGAAGCAAGCAATGAGCAGTTCTTC,CASSVDREASNEQFF
TRBV10-3,once,TRBJ2-1,TRBD2,TGTGCCATCAGTGGGACTAGCGGGAGCGGCGATGAGCAGTTCTTC,CAISGTSGSGDEQFF
TRBV4-1,few,TRBJ2-3,TRBD2,TGCGCCAGCAGCCAAGATAGCCTAGCGGGAGGTGATACGCAGTATTTT,CASSQDSLAGGDTQYF
TRBV10-3,few,TRBJ2-7,NA,TGTGCCATCAGTGAATCTAATGGGCAAACCTACGAGCAGTACTTC,CAISESNGQTYEQYF
TRBV2,NA,TRBJ2-5,TRBD2,TGTGCCAGCAGTAAAGCCCAGGGACTAGCGGGAGGAGAGACCCAGTACTTC,CASSKAQGLAGGETQYF
TRBV4-1,many,TRBJ2-7,TRBD1,TGCGCCAGCAGCCTCGGGACAGGCGCTTTCAACGAGCAGTACTTC,CASSLGTGAFNEQYF
TRBV5-6,few,TRBJ2-7,NA,TGTGCCAGCAGCCTGGTCGCAGGAAAGTCCTACGAGCAGTACTTC,CASSLVAGKSYEQYF
TRBV12-3/TRBV12-4,few,TRBJ2-3,NA,TGTGCCAGCAGGGCGAGACAGGGAGGTTTTACAGATACGCAGTATTTT,CASRARQGGFTDTQYF
TRBV11-2,few,TRBJ2-1,NA,TGTGCCAGCAGCTTAGTTCGGGCGGACTACTTAAGATTACACTACAATGAGCAGTTCTTC,CASSLVRADYLRLHYNEQFF
TRBV20-1,once,TRBJ1-2,TRBD1,TGCAGTGCTAGATTGGGACAGGGAGGTGGTGGCTATGGCTACACCTTC,CSARLGQGGGGYGYTF
TRBV20-1,NA,TRBJ1-6,NA,TGCAGTGCGAGAAATAATAATTCACCCCTCCACTTT,CSARNNNSPLHF
TRBV13,NA,TRBJ2-5,NA,TGTGCCAGCAGCTTAGGCCATGAGGGAGAGACCCAGTACTTC,CASSLGHEGETQYF
TRBV7-9,few,TRBJ1-2,TRBD1,TGTGCCAGCAGCTTAGGGACAGGGAATCGCGATGGCTACACCTTC,CASSLGTGNRDGYTF
TRBV12-3/TRBV12-4,NA,TRBJ2-3,TRBD2,TGTGCCAGCAGCAGTTTAGCGGGGGGCCCAAATACGGATACGCAGTATTTT,CASSSLAGGPNTDTQYF
TRBV18,few,TRBJ1-6,NA,TGTGCCAGCTCACGAAACTCCATGAACATTGGGAATTCACCCCTCCACTTT,CASSRNSMNIGNSPLHF
TRBV25-1,NA,TRBJ1-2,NA,TGTGCCAGCAGTGAATTGGGACACCCGAGGGATGCTAACTATGGCTACACCTTC,CASSELGHPRDANYGYTF
TRBV7-3,many,TRBJ2-2,NA,TGTGCCAGCAGCCAACGAGGCGGTAACACCGGGGAGCTGTTTTTT,CASSQRGGNTGELFF
TRBV18,NA,TRBJ2-5,NA,TGTGCCAGCTCACCCTATACAACGACCCTCTCCTACGACCAGTACTTC,CASSPYTTTLSYDQYF